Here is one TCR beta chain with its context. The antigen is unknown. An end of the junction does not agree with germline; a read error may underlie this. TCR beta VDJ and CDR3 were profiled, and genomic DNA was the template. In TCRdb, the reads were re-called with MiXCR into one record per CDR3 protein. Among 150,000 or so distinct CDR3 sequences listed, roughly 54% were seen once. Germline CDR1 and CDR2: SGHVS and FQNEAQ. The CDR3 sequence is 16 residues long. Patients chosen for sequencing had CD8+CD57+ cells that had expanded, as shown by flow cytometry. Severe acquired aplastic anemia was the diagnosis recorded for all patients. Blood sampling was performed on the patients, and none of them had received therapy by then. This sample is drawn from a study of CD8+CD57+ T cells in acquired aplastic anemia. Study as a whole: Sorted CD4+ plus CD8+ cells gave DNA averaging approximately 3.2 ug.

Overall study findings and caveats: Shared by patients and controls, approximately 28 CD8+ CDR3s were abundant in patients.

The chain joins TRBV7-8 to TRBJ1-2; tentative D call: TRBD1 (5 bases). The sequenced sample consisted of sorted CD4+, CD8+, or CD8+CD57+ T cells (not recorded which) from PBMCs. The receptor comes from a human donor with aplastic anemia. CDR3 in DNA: TGTACCAGCAGCTTAGTTCGTCAGGGCCACACCTATGGCTACACCTTC. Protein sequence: CTSSLVRQGHTYGYTF.